A selection of T cell receptor beta chains follows, all from one sample in a study of blood T cell repertoires in COVID-19. Generated by immunoSEQ multiplex PCR, the TCRdb table keeps only in-frame clones and is missing some. In the table there are 27,000 or so clones, around 83% of which are singletons. Material: peripheral blood. These receptors were collected from a man aged 65-85 years with active COVID-19. CDR3s include the opening cysteine and the closing phenylalanine or tryptophan. D genes are given only for firm matches. The size field is filled for only some rows; it gives once, few, many or a size class.

d_call	v_call	clone_size	j_call	cdr3_nt	cdr3_aa
.	TRBV18	.	TRBJ2-2	TGTGCCAGCTCTCCTGAGTACGGGGAGCTGTTTTTT	CASSPEYGELFF
.	TRBV7-3	.	TRBJ2-1	TGTGCCAGCAGCACCCGACCTAGCAATGAGCAGTTCTTC	CASSTRPSNEQFF
TRBD1	TRBV5-6	few	TRBJ2-5	TGTGCCAGCAGCCTGGGACAGTTCCAAGAGACCCAGTACTTC	CASSLGQFQETQYF
TRBD2	TRBV27	.	TRBJ2-1	TGTGCCAGCAGTTTGGGACCGCTAGCGGGAGTCTTGGATGAGCAGTTCTTC	CASSLGPLAGVLDEQFF
.	TRBV5-4	.	TRBJ2-1	TGTGCCAGCAGCTTGTATTCCGTCGGGGGCTACAATGAGCAGTTCTTC	CASSLYSVGGYNEQFF
.	TRBV7-9	.	TRBJ1-2	TGTGCCAGCAGCTTAGACCGGGGGGCGAGTTATGGCTACACCTTC	CASSLDRGASYGYTF
.	TRBV21-1	.	TRBJ2-3	TGTGCCACCAGCAGGGGGCGACTGGGACTAGCGGGTGGACGAAATAGCACAGATACGCAGTATTTT	CATSRGRLGLAGGRNSTDTQYF
TRBD2	TRBV5-1	.	TRBJ2-3	TGCGCCAGCAGCTGGTCTAGCGGGGGGGATGGAGATACGCAGTATTTT	CASSWSSGGDGDTQYF
TRBD1	TRBV5-1	.	TRBJ1-3	TGCGCCAGCAGTCCGGGACAGGGCTCTGGAAACACCATATATTTT	CASSPGQGSGNTIYF
.	TRBV7-8	.	TRBJ1-3	TGTGCCAGCAGCTTAGGCGGGTCCTACCTTTCTGGAAACACCATATATTTT	CASSLGGSYLSGNTIYF
TRBD2	TRBV5-4	.	TRBJ2-5	TGTGCCAGCAGCTTGCGGGCTGGCGGGGGGCAAGAGACCCAGTACTTC	CASSLRAGGGQETQYF
TRBD1	TRBV29-1	.	TRBJ1-3	TGCAGCGTCGTGGACAGGGGCTCTGGAAACACCATATATTTT	CSVVDRGSGNTIYF
TRBD1	TRBV5-1	once	TRBJ2-7	TGCGCCAGCAGCACCCGGACAGGGGACGGCGAGCAGTACTTC	CASSTRTGDGEQYF
.	TRBV19	.	TRBJ1-3	TGTGCCAGTAGTCCCCAAGAGGCTGGAAACACCATATATTTT	CASSPQEAGNTIYF
.	TRBV24-1	.	TRBJ2-1	TGTGCCACCAGTGATTTCAACAATGAGCAGTTCTTC	CATSDFNNEQFF
TRBD1	TRBV4-1	once	TRBJ2-7	TGCGCCAGCAGCCAAGATCTGGGACAGTCCTACGAGCAGTACTTC	CASSQDLGQSYEQYF
.	TRBV6-6	.	TRBJ1-4	TGTGCCAGCCGCCAGCAGGAGGCTAATGAAAAACTGTTTTTT	CASRQQEANEKLFF
.	TRBV18	.	TRBJ2-2	TGTGCCAGCTCACGACGGCAGGAGGACACCGGGGAGCTGTTTTTT	CASSRRQEDTGELFF
.	TRBV7-8	.	TRBJ2-3	TGTGCCAGCAGCTTAAGCGCTAACCCTCGGGTAGATACGCAGTATTTT	CASSLSANPRVDTQYF
TRBD1	TRBV15	.	TRBJ2-7	TGTGCCACCAGCAGAGATGGGACAGGGATTCGCGAGCAGTACTTC	CATSRDGTGIREQYF
TRBD1	TRBV11-2	once	TRBJ2-7	TGTGCCAGCAGCCCGCTGACAGGGGTCGGCCACGAGCAGTACTTC	CASSPLTGVGHEQYF
.	TRBV7-2	few	TRBJ2-1	TGTGCCAGCAGCTCCCGGGTGGGTGAACGGAATGAGCAGTTCTTC	CASSSRVGERNEQFF
.	TRBV6-4	.	TRBJ1-5	TGTGCCAGCAGCAGGGAAGGCAATCAGCCCCAGCATTTT	CASSREGNQPQHF
TRBD2	TRBV6-2/TRBV6-3	.	TRBJ2-1	TGTGCCAGCAGTTCGGCCGCGGTAGCGGGATCTCGGTACAATGAGCAGTTCTTC	CASSSAAVAGSRYNEQFF
.	TRBV11-1	.	TRBJ1-1	TGTGCCAGCAGCACAGGGATGAACACTGAAGCTTTCTTT	CASSTGMNTEAFF
.	TRBV10-2	.	TRBJ1-2	TGCGCCAGCAGTGATTGGGGGGTTGGTGGCTACACCTTC	CASSDWGVGGYTF
.	TRBV24-1	.	TRBJ2-3	TGTGCCACCAGTCCAGGGGACCCTCTAACGCAGTATTTT	CATSPGDPLTQYF
.	TRBV19	.	TRBJ1-6	TGTGCCAGTAGGGCCAGGGATGTGGCACCCCTCCACTTT	CASRARDVAPLHF
TRBD1	TRBV11-2	.	TRBJ1-1	TGTGCCAGCAGCTCGACCTCCGGGACAGGGGGCTTGGTCACTGAAGCTTTCTTT	CASSSTSGTGGLVTEAFF
.	TRBV5-1	.	TRBJ2-3	TGCGCCAGCAGCCAACAGGGAGGGGGCACAGATACGCAGTATTTT	CASSQQGGGTDTQYF
.	TRBV18	.	TRBJ1-2	TGTGCCAGCTCACCAGTAGGAGAGGAAGGCTACACCTTC	CASSPVGEEGYTF